One sample yielded the 8 T cell receptor beta chains listed below, sequenced in a study of cytomegalovirus exposure and HLA in healthy donors. With 60 Vbeta and 13 Jbeta primers, the PCR was carried out. This table comes from immunoSEQ multiplex PCR, and its TCRdb copy is limited to in-frame clones, with some not included. The profile shows about 150,000 clones, less than 80% of them singletons. Source material: PBMCs. These receptors all come from a man aged 25-45 years in good health and CMV-seronegative.

This clone was seen only once. The chain couples TRBV6-4 to TRBJ2-5, with a weak D call TRBD1 (5 bases). Deletions cut 0 bases from V and 4 bases from J, with 6 bases between. Germline CDR1 is MRHNA and CDR2 is SNTAGT. The CDR3 has 13 amino acids. CDR3 coding DNA: TGTGCCAGCAGTGACTCAAGGGGAGAGACCCAGTACTTC. This codes for CASSDSRGETQYF.

The chain is built from TRBV7-2 and TRBJ1-6; possibly TRBD1 for D (6 bases). V lost 2 bases, J lost 9 bases, and 17 bases lay in between. The germline CDR1 and CDR2 sequences are SGHTA and FQGNSA. This CDR3 is 16 amino acids long. The chain's CDR3 is CASSLYAGENGSPLHF. The CDR3 coding sequence is TGTGCCAGCAGCTTATATGCAGGGGAGAATGGTTCACCCCTCCACTTT.

The rearrangement joins TRBV11-2 to TRBJ2-7; 8 bases are shared with TRBD2. CDR1 and CDR2 from the germline V gene are SGHAT and FQNNGV. This CDR3 spans 14 amino acids. The J segment lost 2 bases and the V segment lost 4 bases, leaving 4 bases of the junction unmatched. This chain's CDR3 is CASSWSGGTYEQYF. CDR3 bases: TGTGCCAGCAGCTGGAGCGGGGGCACCTACGAGCAGTACTTC.

The chain has TRBV5-1 and TRBJ2-7; 9 bases agree with TRBD1. This CDR3 region has 17 residues. The V and J ends lost 1 base and 2 bases, in that order; junction bases with no gene match: 10. CDR1 and CDR2 from the germline V gene are SGHRS and YFSETQ. The DNA of the CDR3 is TGCGCCAGCAGCTTGACGAGTTGGGGACAGGGCACCTACGAGCAGTACTTC. Its protein product is CASSLTSWGQGTYEQYF.

This clone has just one count. CDR3 in DNA: TGTGCCATCAGTGGGACTAGCGGGAATGAGCAGTTCTTC. Protein product: CAISGTSGNEQFF. V usage is TRBV10-3 and J usage is TRBJ2-1; 11 positions agree with TRBD2. V shed 4 bases, J shed 7 bases, and the junction held 0 bases outside the gene matches. CDR1 and CDR2 from the germline V gene are ENHRY and SYGVKD. CDR3 length: 13 amino acids.

The chain combines TRBV5-1 with TRBJ1-5; the D is unclear. Germline V CDR1 and CDR2: SGHRS, YFSETQ. V was trimmed by 4 bases and J by 0 bases, leaving 11 bases between them. The CDR3 is made up of 15 amino acids. This CDR3 reads CASSLDTYSNQPQHF. In nucleotides, the CDR3 is TGCGCCAGCAGCCTCGACACATATAGCAATCAGCCCCAGCATTTT.

This chain links TRBV10-3 with TRBJ1-1; 9 positions match TRBD1. The CDR3 is made up of 13 amino acids. Germline V gene lookup returns CDR1 ENHRY and CDR2 SYGVKD. J gave up 1 base and V 10 bases, and 4 bases lay outside the gene matches. The CDR3 DNA reads as TGTGCCACGACGGACAGGGGGAACACTGAAGCTTTCTTT. Translating gives CATTDRGNTEAFF.

J is TRBJ1-6 and V is TRBV6-5; weak D call: TRBD1 (6 bases). Trimming took off 6 bases at V and 2 bases at J, with 11 bases between the two ends. The CDR3 contains 15 residues. The germline gives CDR1 MNHEY, CDR2 SVGAGI. The DNA of the CDR3 is TGTGCCAGCAGCCGCGGGGGCACCTATAATTCACCCCTCCACTTT. Its translation: CASSRGGTYNSPLHF.